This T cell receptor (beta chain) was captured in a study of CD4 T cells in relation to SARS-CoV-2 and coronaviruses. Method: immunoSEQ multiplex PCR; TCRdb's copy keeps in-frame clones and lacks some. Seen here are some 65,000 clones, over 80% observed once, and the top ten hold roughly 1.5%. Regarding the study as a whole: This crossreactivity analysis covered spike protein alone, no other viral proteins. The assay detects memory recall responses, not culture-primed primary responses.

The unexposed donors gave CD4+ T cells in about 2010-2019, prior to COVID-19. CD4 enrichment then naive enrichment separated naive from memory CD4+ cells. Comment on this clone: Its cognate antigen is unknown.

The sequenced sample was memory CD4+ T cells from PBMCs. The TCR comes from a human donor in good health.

The CDR3 here is CASARGGSENTIYF. The DNA for the CDR3 is TGTGCCAGCGCAAGGGGAGGGTCGGAAAACACCATATATTTT. J is TRBJ1-3 and V is TRBV7-3; weak D call: TRBD1 (5 bases). The CDR3 totals 14 residues. Trimming removed 8 bases from V and 6 bases from J, with 17 bases in between. Per the germline V gene, CDR1 is SGHTA and CDR2 is FQGTGA.